Here is one T cell receptor (beta chain) with its context. Its matching antigen is unknown. Clones were read by immunoSEQ multiplex PCR, and TCRdb kept only the in-frame ones, dropping some. The sample shows some 98,000 clones, roughly nine tenths of them seen only once. The sample originates from a study of cytomegalovirus exposure and HLA in healthy donors. Study-wide context: The 120 or so validation repertoires used a platform that matched the one used for the approximately 670 first-cohort repertoires, as a later analysis reported.

This CDR3 contains 15 residues. V dropped 4 bases and J dropped 1 base, with 11 bases sitting between them. Germline CDR1 reads SEHNR; CDR2 reads FQNEAQ (reference sequence). Study-level results: Cytomegalovirus status, reportedly, was diagnosed with high specificity and sensitivity by the classifier. Most TCR sequences showed up rarely, but some public TCRs showed up in many donors.

The genes are TRBV7-9 and TRBJ1-5; D is undetermined. The sequence derives from a woman in her thirties in good health and CMV-seronegative. The sequenced sample consisted of PBMCs. CDR3 sequence (DNA): TGTGCCAGCAGCTCATCCGGGGAAAGCAATCAGCCCCAGCATTTT. Translation gives CASSSSGESNQPQHF.